The 30 T cell receptor beta chains presented below share a single source sample, sequenced in a study of cytomegalovirus exposure and HLA in healthy donors. The PCR used 60 Vbeta and 13 Jbeta primers. This table comes from immunoSEQ multiplex PCR, and its TCRdb copy is limited to in-frame clones, with some not included. Among around 150,000 clones listed, roughly 80% were seen once. Sequenced sample: PBMCs. These receptors came from a woman aged 35 to 49 in good health and CMV-seropositive.

V usage is TRBV10-3 and J usage is TRBJ1-2; 7 bases align to TRBD1. The CDR3 sequence is 15 residues long. Losses at the gene ends were 2 bases for V and 5 bases for J; bases not matched to a gene: 8. CDR1 is ENHRY and CDR2 is SYGVKD in the germline V gene. The CDR3 DNA reads TGTGCCATCAGTGAGCCGGGGACAGACCTATATGGCTACACCTTC. Translating gives CAISEPGTDLYGYTF.

Note on this clone: The final CDR3 position lacks the conserved phenylalanine or tryptophan, pointing to a likely read error. The chain uses TRBV28 and TRBJ1-2; TRBD1 aligns across 8 bases. Unmatched junction bases numbered 8, after V lost 4 bases and J lost 7 bases. Germline V lookup: CDR1 MDHEN, CDR2 SYDVKM. This CDR3 region has 14 residues. CDR3 sequence: CASSSQAGGGGYTL. The CDR3 DNA is TGTGCCAGCAGTTCACAGGCAGGGGGCGGTGGCTACACCCTC.

The genes are TRBV19 and TRBJ1-5; 9 bases match TRBD1. J was trimmed by 6 bases and V by 10 bases; bases with no gene match: 10. The CDR3 sequence is 14 residues long. CDR1 and CDR2 (germline): LNHDA, SQIVND (reference sequence). The CDR3 nucleotides read TGTGCCACAGAGGCTGGGACAGGGTTTCAGCCCCAGCATTTT. Protein: CATEAGTGFQPQHF.

The chain is built from TRBV7-2 and TRBJ2-1; D gene ambiguous. The CDR3 spans 13 residues. Germline assignment: CDR1 SGHTA and CDR2 FQGNSA. Trimming removed 3 bases at V and 4 bases at J, with 7 bases between. In DNA form, the CDR3 reads TGTGCCAGCAGCTTGCAGAAATACAATGAGCAGTTCTTC. Protein sequence: CASSLQKYNEQFF.

V is TRBV29-1 and J is TRBJ1-1; 7 bases are a match to TRBD1. This CDR3 region has 14 residues. V lost 3 bases, J lost 0 bases, and 4 bases stayed unmatched. The germline V gene has CDR1 SQVTM and CDR2 ANQGSEA. CDR3 protein: CSVDTTGVNTEAFF. CDR3 sequence (DNA): TGCAGCGTTGACACAACAGGGGTGAACACTGAAGCTTTCTTT.

This clone was counted a few times. The rearrangement links TRBV5-6 to TRBJ1-2; a possible D gene is TRBD1 (5 bases). The CDR3 is made up of 14 amino acids. Trimming stripped 2 bases from V and 0 bases from J, with 8 bases between. Germline values: CDR1 SGHDT, CDR2 YYEEEE. The CDR3 nucleotides are TGTGCCAGCAGCTTCCGGGGGACTAACTATGGCTACACCTTC. Translating gives CASSFRGTNYGYTF.

This chain connects TRBV5-1 to TRBJ2-3, with 12 bases matching TRBD1. The CDR3 is made up of 14 amino acids. Germline V gives CDR1 SGHRS, CDR2 YFSETQ. The V gene end was trimmed by 5 bases and the J gene end by 6 bases; junction bases not matched to a gene: 4. CDR3 loop: CASRSGQGADTQYF. For the CDR3, the DNA is TGCGCCAGCAGATCGGGACAGGGGGCTGATACGCAGTATTTT.

This clone has just a few counts. This rearrangement joins TRBV7-9 to TRBJ1-1; D ambiguous. Trimming took 7 bases from V and 5 from J, leaving 11 bases between them. Germline assignment: CDR1 SEHNR and CDR2 FQNEAQ (reference sequence). The CDR3 sequence is 12 residues long. Written as DNA, the CDR3 is TGTGCCAGCACCTCCACGGGGACTGAAGCTTTCTTT. Amino acid sequence: CASTSTGTEAFF.

This chain uses TRBV27 with TRBJ1-1; weak D call: TRBD1 (5 bases). With 0 bases removed from V and 4 bases from J, the gap between germline ends came to 15 bases. Per the germline V gene, CDR1 is MNHEY and CDR2 is SMNVEV (reference sequence). This CDR3 is built from 16 residues. The CDR3 nucleotides are TGTGCCAGCAGTTTATCGGGGACTAGGTCGGTCACTGAAGCTTTCTTT. Protein product: CASSLSGTRSVTEAFF.

The chain uses TRBV7-8 and TRBJ2-7, with TRBD2 identical over 7 bases. CDR1 and CDR2 (germline): SGHVS, FQNEAQ. Losses at the gene ends were 5 bases for V and 7 bases for J; bases not matched to a gene: 20. The CDR3 spans 17 residues. The CDR3 region is CASSPLPRWEGHGEQYF. The CDR3 DNA reads as TGTGCCAGCAGCCCCTTACCTAGATGGGAGGGCCATGGAGAGCAGTACTTC.

In its sample, this clone was seen a few times. J is TRBJ1-1 and V is TRBV9; D unresolved. Trimming removed 4 bases at V and 6 bases at J, with 16 bases between. CDR3 length equals 14 residues. Germline loops: CDR1 SGDLS, CDR2 YYNGEE. CDR3 in amino acids: CASSTRVSGSEAFF. CDR3 in DNA: TGTGCCAGCAGCACCCGGGTGAGCGGGTCTGAAGCTTTCTTT.

CDR3 loop: CASSSRDRGLNTEAFF. CDR3 nucleotide sequence: TGTGCCAGCAGTTCTAGGGACAGGGGATTGAACACTGAAGCTTTCTTT. This chain links TRBV28 with TRBJ1-1; 10 nucleotides agree with TRBD1. Trimming removed 4 bases from V and 0 bases from J; junction bases left unmatched: 5. There are 16 residues in the CDR3. The germline V gene encodes CDR1 MDHEN and CDR2 SYDVKM.

The chain uses TRBV7-8 and TRBJ1-1; tentative D call: TRBD1 (5 bases). Trimming pared 6 bases from V and 3 bases from J, leaving 14 bases between. The CDR3 covers 14 residues. Germline CDR1 SGHVS, CDR2 FQNEAQ. This chain's CDR3 is CASSWGGRHTEAFF. The CDR3 nucleotides read TGTGCCAGCAGTTGGGGGGGGAGGCACACTGAAGCTTTCTTT.

The chain recombines TRBV6-5 with TRBJ1-1, with D uncertain. V lost 0 bases, J lost 1 base, and 9 bases lay in between. Germline CDR1 and CDR2: MNHEY and SVGAGI. CDR3 length: 15 amino acids. The CDR3 DNA follows: TGTGCCAGCAGTTACTCGGGCAGACCGAACACTGAAGCTTTCTTT. This codes for CASSYSGRPNTEAFF.

V and J are TRBV6-5 and TRBJ2-1, with TRBD1 identical over 9 bases. The germline CDR1 and CDR2 sequences are MNHEY and SVGAGI. This CDR3 is 16 amino acids long. J was trimmed by 2 bases and V by 0 bases; bases with no gene match: 2. The CDR3 here is CASSYSDRGPYNEQFF. The CDR3 DNA reads as TGTGCCAGCAGTTACTCGGACAGGGGTCCCTACAATGAGCAGTTCTTC.

The chain joins TRBV6-1 to TRBJ2-2; D perhaps matches TRBD2 (5 bases). Germline values: CDR1 MNHNS, CDR2 SASEGT. This CDR3 contains 14 residues. With 7 bases removed from V and 4 bases from J, the gap between germline ends came to 13 bases. The CDR3 spells CASTPLARTGELFF. For the CDR3, the DNA is TGTGCCAGCACTCCGCTAGCACGCACCGGGGAGCTGTTTTTT.

The V and J genes are TRBV11-2 and TRBJ1-1, with D tentatively TRBD1 (5 bases). CDR3 size: 13 residues. V was shortened by 5 bases and J by 3 bases, with 10 bases between the two germline ends. Germline values: CDR1 SGHAT, CDR2 FQNNGV. The CDR3 nucleotides are TGTGCCAGCAGCCTCCTCAGGGACACTGAAGCTTTCTTT. It is translated as CASSLLRDTEAFF.

The gene calls are TRBV7-3 and TRBJ2-2; D is unresolved. The CDR3 extends over 16 amino acids. The V end lost 3 bases, the J end lost 2 bases, and 13 bases lay between the germline ends. From germline, CDR1 is SGHTA and CDR2 FQGTGA. CDR3 sequence: CASSFVGGSNTGELFF. The CDR3 bases are TGTGCCAGCAGCTTTGTTGGCGGCTCAAACACCGGGGAGCTGTTTTTT. Full variable domain (outside the CDR3, taken from reference TRBV7-3 and TRBJ2-2): GAGVSQTPSNKVTEKGKYVELRCDPISGHTALYWYRQSLGQGPEFLIYFQGTGAADDSGLPNDRFFAVRPEGSVSTLKIQRTERGDSAVYLCASSFVGGSNTGELFFGEGSRLTVL.

The chain couples TRBV9 to TRBJ2-2; TRBD2 matches at 11 bases. The CDR3 runs to 16 residues. V trimming: 2 bases; J trimming: 0 bases; junction bases outside the gene matches: 0. The germline gives CDR1 SGDLS, CDR2 YYNGEE. The CDR3 reads CASSVSGRANTGELFF. Written as DNA, the CDR3 is TGTGCCAGCAGCGTTAGCGGGAGGGCGAACACCGGGGAGCTGTTTTTT.

This clone has only a few counts. This rearrangement joins TRBV9 to TRBJ2-3, with D possibly being TRBD2 (5 bases). The CDR3 has 15 amino acids. The germline CDR1 and CDR2 sequences are SGDLS and YYNGEE. V was clipped by 4 bases and J by 0 bases, with 12 bases between them. The CDR3 here is CASSPRGGSTDTQYF. DNA for the CDR3: TGTGCCAGCAGCCCCCGAGGCGGGAGCACAGATACGCAGTATTTT.

This chain joins TRBV6-1 and TRBJ1-2; 7 nucleotides agree with TRBD1. CDR3 length: 13 residues. V gave up 4 bases and J gave up 7 bases; unmatched junction bases: 6. Germline V gives CDR1 MNHNS, CDR2 SASEGT. The CDR3 sequence: CASSGDSVRGYTF. CDR3 DNA sequence: TGTGCCAGCAGTGGGGACAGCGTTCGTGGCTACACCTTC.

The chain is built from TRBV7-9 and TRBJ1-1; weak D call: TRBD1 (6 bases). Germline V lookup: CDR1 SEHNR, CDR2 FQNEAQ (reference sequence). The CDR3 runs 13 residues. V was cut by 5 bases and J by 5 bases, with 12 bases left in between. CDR3 in amino acids: CASSIDRRTEAFF. In DNA form, the CDR3 reads TGTGCCAGCAGCATCGACAGGAGGACTGAAGCTTTCTTT. The full variable domain, with the rest looked up from reference TRBV7-9 and TRBJ1-1, is DTGVSQNPRHKITKRGQNVTFRCDPISEHNRLYWYRQTLGQGPEFLTYFQNEAQLEKSRLLSDRFSAERPKGSFSTLEIQRTEQGDSAMYLCASSIDRRTEAFFGQGTRLTVV.

J is TRBJ2-7 and V is TRBV5-6, with 9 bases matching TRBD1. Looked up from germline, CDR1 is SGHDT and CDR2 is YYEEEE. The trim removed 6 bases at V and 7 bases at J, leaving 11 bases unmatched. The CDR3 runs 14 residues. CDR3 nucleotides: TGTGCCAGCAATTTGGACAGGGGACCCTTTGAGCAGTACTTC. Amino acid sequence: CASNLDRGPFEQYF.

The V call is TRBV11-2, the J call TRBJ2-3; 7 nucleotides line up with TRBD2. The V gene's germline CDR1 is SGHAT and CDR2 FQNNGV. There are 16 residues in the CDR3. V trimming: 4 bases; J trimming: 1 base; junction bases outside the gene matches: 8. CDR3 residues: CASSSQLAPGTDTQYF. The CDR3 DNA is TGTGCCAGCAGCTCACAACTAGCGCCCGGCACAGATACGCAGTATTTT.

V and J are TRBV5-1 and TRBJ1-1; TRBD1 matches 7 bases. This CDR3 region has 14 residues. Trimming took 4 bases from V and 6 from J; bases not matched to a gene: 9. Germline-derived CDR1 and CDR2 are SGHRS and YFSETQ. The CDR3 DNA reads as TGCGCCAGCAGCACCCCCCGGGACAGCGCTGAAGCTTTCTTT. This codes for CASSTPRDSAEAFF.

The chain is built from TRBV7-2 and TRBJ2-7, with TRBD2 matching over 8 bases. Germline CDR1 SGHTA, CDR2 FQGNSA. The CDR3 is made up of 14 amino acids. Trimming took 2 bases from V and 6 from J; bases not matched to a gene: 6. CDR3 nucleotide sequence: TGTGCCAGCAGCTTATTCGGGAGGGCAAGCGAGCAGTACTTC. It is translated as CASSLFGRASEQYF.

The chain combines TRBV5-1 with TRBJ2-1; 12 bases fit TRBD2. The CDR3 has 15 amino acids. Germline V gene data show CDR1 as SGHRS and CDR2 as YFSETQ. V shed 4 bases, J shed 6 bases, and the junction held 5 bases outside the gene matches. CDR3 bases: TGCGCCAGCAGCCCCTGGACTAGCGGGACCAATGAGCAGTTCTTC. Residues: CASSPWTSGTNEQFF.

The chain carries TRBV7-9 and TRBJ1-2; 7 bases agree with TRBD1. This CDR3 is 13 amino acids long. V trimming: 8 bases; J trimming: 5 bases; junction bases outside the gene matches: 8. Germline V lookup: CDR1 SEHNR, CDR2 FQNEAQ (reference sequence). This CDR3 is CASRRQGEYGYTF. The DNA of the CDR3 is TGTGCCAGCCGACGACAGGGAGAATATGGCTACACCTTC.

The chain couples TRBV6-1 to TRBJ1-2; TRBD1 matches 9 bases. Germline-derived CDR1 and CDR2 are MNHNS and SASEGT. Trimming took 7 bases from V and 6 from J; bases not matched to a gene: 9. The CDR3 is 14 amino acids. Written as DNA, the CDR3 is TGTGCCAGCACCGAAGGGACAGGGAGAGATGGCTACACCTTC. Translation: CASTEGTGRDGYTF.

This chain joins TRBV5-1 and TRBJ1-1; 8 bases agree with TRBD1. The ends lost 0 bases at V and 9 bases at J; junction bases unmatched: 10. In germline, CDR1 is SGHRS, CDR2 YFSETQ. The CDR3 runs to 15 residues. The CDR3 DNA sequence: TGCGCCAGCAGCTTGGAGGCCGGGACAGGTTGCCAAGCTTTCTTT. This encodes CASSLEAGTGCQAFF.